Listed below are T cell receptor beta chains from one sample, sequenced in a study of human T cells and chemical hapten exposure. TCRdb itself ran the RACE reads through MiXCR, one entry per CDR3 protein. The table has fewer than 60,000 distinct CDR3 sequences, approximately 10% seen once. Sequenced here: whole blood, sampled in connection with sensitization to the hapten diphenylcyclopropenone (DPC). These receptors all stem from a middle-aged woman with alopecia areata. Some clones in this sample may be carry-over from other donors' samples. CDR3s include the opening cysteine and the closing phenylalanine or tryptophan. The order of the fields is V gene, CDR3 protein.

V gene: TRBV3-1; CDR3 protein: CASSQGLNSGEQYF
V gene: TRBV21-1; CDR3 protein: CASSKAAGRLNTEAFF
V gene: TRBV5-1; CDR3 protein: CASSLGPGWDQPQHF
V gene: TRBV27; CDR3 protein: CASSPREGPLHYGYTF
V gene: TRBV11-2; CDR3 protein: CASSSFPGQGNNEQFF
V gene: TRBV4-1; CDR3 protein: CASSHDRRNTEAFF
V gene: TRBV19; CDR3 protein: CASSMDRGLFNEQFF
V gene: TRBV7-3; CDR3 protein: CASSLLAGDQETQYF
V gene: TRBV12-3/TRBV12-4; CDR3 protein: CASSPVGGLTEAFF
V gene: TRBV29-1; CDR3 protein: CSVGDGDIQYF
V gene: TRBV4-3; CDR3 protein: CASSQDRTSGLPEAQYF
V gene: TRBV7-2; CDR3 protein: CASSRPTGTQYF
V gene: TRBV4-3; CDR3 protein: CASSQGRRAYEQYF
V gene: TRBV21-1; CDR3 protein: CASTKTGVPEAFF
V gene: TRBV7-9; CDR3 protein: CASSGRTGGRTEAFF
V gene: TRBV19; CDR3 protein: CASSRGVNTEAFF
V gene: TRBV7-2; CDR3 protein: CASSLDRRQVYGYTF
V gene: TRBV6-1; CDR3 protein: CASSESGQTLYGYTF
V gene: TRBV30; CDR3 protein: CAWSPGLAGNYEQYF
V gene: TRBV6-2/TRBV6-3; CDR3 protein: CASTFAGTGVRSNQPQHF
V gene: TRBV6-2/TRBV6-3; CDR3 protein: CASYRTGVGTEAFF
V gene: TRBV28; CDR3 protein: CASSPIPGTGANVLTF
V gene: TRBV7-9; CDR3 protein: CASSPTNTEAFF
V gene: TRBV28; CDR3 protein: CASGGAFF
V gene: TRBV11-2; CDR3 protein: CASSLSSQNNEQFF
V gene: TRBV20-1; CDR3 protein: CSARASGRTHEQYF
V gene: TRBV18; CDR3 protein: CASSPTQGVVEAFF
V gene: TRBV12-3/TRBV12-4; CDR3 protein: CASISWQGEGNTIYF
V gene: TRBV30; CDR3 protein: CAWNSGPYNEQFF
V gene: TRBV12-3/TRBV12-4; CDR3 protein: CASSPNRGQSSGETQYF
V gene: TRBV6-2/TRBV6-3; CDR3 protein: CASTKGTSYYEQYF
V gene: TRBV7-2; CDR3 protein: CASSLVTGAEAFF
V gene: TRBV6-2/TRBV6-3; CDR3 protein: CASSYTRGRTGPTDTQYF